Described below is a single T cell receptor beta chain sequence and its context. Those enrolled in Seattle joined during active infection and were followed longitudinally afterward. These data originate in a study of blood T cell repertoires in COVID-19. Original analysis: Scientists estimated how many nucleated cells there were by amplifying reference gene primers. TCRdb's copy holds only in-frame clones and misses some; the assay was immunoSEQ multiplex PCR. That table furnishes V, J and clone size, whereas the DNA furnished D and trimming. Here the sample spans approximately 300,000 clones, nearly 90% being singletons. This CDR3 has 17 amino acids. Germline CDR1 reads KGHSH; CDR2 reads LQKENI. Trimming cost V 6 bases and J 0 bases, with 18 bases left between them.

The chain recombines TRBV18 with TRBJ1-3; D might be TRBD1 (6 bases). This TCR was recovered from a woman aged 40 to 49 with COVID-19, enrolled during active disease. Sequencing was performed on peripheral blood. The CDR3 loop is CASSPSTGQSSGNTIYF. CDR3 DNA: TGTGCCAGCTCCCCGAGCACCGGACAGAGCTCTGGAAACACCATATATTTT. Variable domain in full (rest from reference TRBV18 and TRBJ1-3): NAGVMQNPRHLVRRRGQEARLRCSPMKGHSHVYWYRQLPEEGLKFMVYLQKENIIDESGMPKERFSAEFPKEGPSILRIQQVVRGDSAAYFCASSPSTGQSSGNTIYFGEGSWLTVV.